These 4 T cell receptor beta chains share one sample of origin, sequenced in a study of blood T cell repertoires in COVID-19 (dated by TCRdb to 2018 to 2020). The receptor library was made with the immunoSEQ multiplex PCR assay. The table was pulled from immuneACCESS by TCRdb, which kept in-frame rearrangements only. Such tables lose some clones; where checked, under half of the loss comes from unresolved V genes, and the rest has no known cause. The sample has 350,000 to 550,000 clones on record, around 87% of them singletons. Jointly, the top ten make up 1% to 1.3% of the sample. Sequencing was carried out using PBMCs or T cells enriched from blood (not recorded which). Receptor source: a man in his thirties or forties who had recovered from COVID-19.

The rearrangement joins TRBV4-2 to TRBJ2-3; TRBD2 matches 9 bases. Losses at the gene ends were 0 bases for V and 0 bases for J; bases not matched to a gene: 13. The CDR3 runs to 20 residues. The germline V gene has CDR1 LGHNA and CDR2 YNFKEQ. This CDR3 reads CASSQDPAGGPPTSTDTQYF. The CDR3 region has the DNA TGTGCCAGCAGCCAAGATCCCGCGGGAGGGCCCCCAACTAGCACAGATACGCAGTATTTT.

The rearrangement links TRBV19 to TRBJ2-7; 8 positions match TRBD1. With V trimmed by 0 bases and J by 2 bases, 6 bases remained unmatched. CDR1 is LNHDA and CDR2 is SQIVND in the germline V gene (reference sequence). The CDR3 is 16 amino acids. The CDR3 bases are TGTGCCAGTAGTATAGACCAGACAGGGGCGCCCTACGAGCAGTACTTC. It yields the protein CASSIDQTGAPYEQYF.

DNA for the CDR3: TGTGCCAGCTCAGACGGGAAGAGCTCCTACGAGCAGTACTTC. Protein sequence: CASSDGKSSYEQYF. The gene calls are TRBV18 and TRBJ2-7, with a weak D call TRBD2 (5 bases). The CDR3 extends over 14 amino acids. Germline values: CDR1 KGHSH, CDR2 LQKENI. V gave up 5 bases and J gave up 0 bases, with 11 bases separating them.

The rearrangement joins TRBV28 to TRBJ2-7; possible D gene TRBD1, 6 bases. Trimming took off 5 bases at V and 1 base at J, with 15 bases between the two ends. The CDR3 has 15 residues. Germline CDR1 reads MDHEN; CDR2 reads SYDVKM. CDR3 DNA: TGTGCCAGCAGTCCCGCCGGGACATATTCCTACGAGCAGTACTTC. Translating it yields CASSPAGTYSYEQYF.